This T cell receptor beta chain was captured by sequencing in a study of blood T cell repertoires in COVID-19 (dated by TCRdb to 2020 to 2022). Regarding the research as a whole: The collaborator samples originated in the United States, Italy and Spain and spanned the acute and convalescent phases of COVID-19. The prospective study material was composed of cDNA or gDNA derived from T cells, B-cell-depleted T cells, or PBMCs. The sample metadata nearly always contained a de-identified subject ID, COVID-19 status, age in years and sex. Where HLA class I and class II types were available, the types were taken from metadata supplied by the sample provider, not from assay-based typing. Deeply sampled blood TCRbeta repertoires from subjects exposed to, actively infected with, or recovered from COVID-19 were included in the dataset. The samples were drawn from the first 160 participants of the ongoing ImmuneRACE study and from under 1,500 subjects provided by 6 global collaborators. The repertoires were released in a freely available public database meant as a resource for research on the immune response to SARS-CoV-2.

The germline V gene specifies SNHLY as CDR1 and FYNNEI as CDR2. V loses 10 bases of germline sequence and J loses 3 bases, and the interval between the two ends is 18 bases. The CDR3 numbers 14 residues from cysteine through phenylalanine. Solely the CDR3 DNA is kept, with 42 bases framed from the first base. Remarks on this clone: Its antigen is still unknown. It has no much larger one-base neighbor in the sample; base qualities were not kept.

Enrolling through a virtual design, the prospective study's participants ranged in age from about 18 to 89 years and lived across roughly 23 United States geographic areas. Cohort assignment in the prospective study relied on participant-reported clinical history from a screening survey and a study questionnaire. Exposed participants were defined as having been in contact with someone with a PCR-confirmed or clinician-diagnosed COVID-19 case within 2 weeks of study entry. In the prospective study, mobile phlebotomists collected whole blood, serum and a nasopharyngeal or oropharyngeal swab from each participant. Over an approximately 2-month period, participants in the prospective study had the option of providing additional blood draws and questionnaires. Prospective study blood samples were shipped either frozen or at room temperature before DNA extraction. The investigation overall reported the following: How much clinical and demographic metadata was included differed by source and by participant, and the metadata was provided uncurated.

The immunoSEQ Assay, a bias-controlled multiplex PCR, was used to amplify TCRbeta CDR3 regions from genomic DNA. Per the source publication's procedure: Nucleated cell counts per sample were estimated from amplification of reference gene primers within the assay. To quantify the absolute abundance of each unique TCRbeta CDR3 rearrangement, sequence reads were collapsed and filtered. For each sample, productive Simpson clonality was calculated as the square root of Simpson's diversity index across productive rearrangements. In TCRdb, the immuneACCESS table is reduced to in-frame sequences with V and J assigned. These tables do not hold every clone; where another copy was compared, an unresolved V gene accounts for under half, and the others remain unexplained. The V and J calls and the clone size are those of that table, but D and trimming were determined from the DNA. This sample lists 150,000 to 200,000 clones; about four fifths were detected once. Clones ranked in the top ten supply less than 3.5% of the sample.

This chain is built from TRBV2 and TRBJ1-2, with a tentative D gene TRBD1 over 5 matching bases. The receptor was derived from a woman aged 25 to 39 who had been exposed to COVID-19. Source material: PBMCs or T cells enriched from blood (not recorded which). The DNA is TGTGCCATCACCTGGCTGGGGGGGGACTATGGCTACACCTTC. Its protein product is CAITWLGGDYGYTF.